A selection of T cell receptor beta chains follows, all from one sample in a study of blood T cells in healthy people across ages. TCRdb re-analysed the 5' RACE reads in MiXCR, keeping a single row per CDR3 protein. The data show 800,000 to 950,000 distinct CDR3 sequences, roughly 48% seen once. Sequencing was performed on blood. Every receptor here comes from a man aged 30 to 39 in good health. CDR3s include the opening cysteine and the closing phenylalanine or tryptophan.

V gene: TRBV28
J gene: TRBJ1-4
CDR3 protein: CASSLTGAATNEKLFF

V gene: TRBV11-2
J gene: TRBJ2-1
CDR3 protein: CASSLVRAGGSDEQFF

V gene: TRBV13
J gene: TRBJ1-6
CDR3 protein: CASSLGRRTLSPLHF

V gene: TRBV7-2
J gene: TRBJ2-7
CDR3 protein: CASSIGLGPPNEQYF

V gene: TRBV5-4
J gene: TRBJ1-2
CDR3 protein: CASSLGQSFYGYTF

V gene: TRBV29-1
J gene: TRBJ2-1
CDR3 protein: CSISGPSSYNEQFF

V gene: TRBV2
J gene: TRBJ2-1
CDR3 protein: CARGTDGEQFF

V gene: TRBV7-3
J gene: TRBJ2-3
CDR3 protein: CASSLTSSSSDTQYF

V gene: TRBV18
J gene: TRBJ2-7
CDR3 protein: CASSPPEAGGAYEQYF

V gene: TRBV12-3/TRBV12-4
J gene: TRBJ2-1
CDR3 protein: CASRHTGGHYNEQFF

V gene: TRBV5-1
J gene: TRBJ2-7
CDR3 protein: CASSSGTGDYEQYF

V gene: TRBV28
J gene: TRBJ2-7
CDR3 protein: CASSLIRPPYEQYF

V gene: TRBV7-9
J gene: TRBJ2-7
CDR3 protein: CASSPLLSSYEQYF

V gene: TRBV12-3/TRBV12-4
J gene: TRBJ2-7
CDR3 protein: CASSFTGQGYEQYF

V gene: TRBV7-9
J gene: TRBJ2-4
CDR3 protein: CASSSGQGITYGQYF

V gene: TRBV30
J gene: TRBJ1-6
CDR3 protein: CAWSAGGTPNSPLHF

V gene: TRBV20-1
J gene: TRBJ2-7
CDR3 protein: CSARDSLSYEQYF

V gene: TRBV5-1
J gene: TRBJ2-7
CDR3 protein: CASSEQGYYNEQYF

V gene: TRBV30
J gene: TRBJ1-2
CDR3 protein: CAWSVQTGNNYGYTF

V gene: TRBV20-1
J gene: TRBJ1-5
CDR3 protein: CSGTEGQPQHF

V gene: TRBV5-1
J gene: TRBJ2-7
CDR3 protein: CASSSRQGAYEQYF

V gene: TRBV9
J gene: TRBJ2-2
CDR3 protein: CASKGGYGTGELFF

V gene: TRBV28
J gene: TRBJ2-1
CDR3 protein: CASGGEQFF

V gene: TRBV6-5
J gene: TRBJ2-7
CDR3 protein: CASSYSGRGHYEQYF

V gene: TRBV6-1
J gene: TRBJ1-5
CDR3 protein: CASTTTRVRLQPQHF

V gene: TRBV11-2
J gene: TRBJ2-7
CDR3 protein: CASSLEASGAYEQYF

V gene: TRBV5-6
J gene: TRBJ1-1
CDR3 protein: CASSGAVNTEAFF

V gene: TRBV28
J gene: TRBJ2-7
CDR3 protein: CASIGDRSYEQYF

V gene: TRBV15
J gene: TRBJ2-5
CDR3 protein: CATSRLTSRGHLETQYF

V gene: TRBV9
J gene: TRBJ1-1
CDR3 protein: CASSAGTGLEAFF

V gene: TRBV6-2/TRBV6-3
J gene: TRBJ1-5
CDR3 protein: CASSLLGGVSNQPQHF

V gene: TRBV21-1
J gene: TRBJ1-5
CDR3 protein: CASSKEVREDQPQHF

V gene: TRBV29-1
J gene: TRBJ2-7
CDR3 protein: CSPWGRGYEQYF

V gene: TRBV6-1
J gene: TRBJ2-3
CDR3 protein: CASSDRGSDTQYF

V gene: TRBV6-5
J gene: TRBJ2-3
CDR3 protein: CASSSETRTDTQYF

V gene: TRBV12-3/TRBV12-4
J gene: TRBJ2-1
CDR3 protein: CASNPPGGEQFF

V gene: TRBV27
J gene: TRBJ2-1
CDR3 protein: CASSLPSGGSEQFF

V gene: TRBV25-1
J gene: TRBJ1-6
CDR3 protein: CASSTRGNSPLHF

V gene: TRBV29-1
J gene: TRBJ2-3
CDR3 protein: CSAGQLLTDTQYF

V gene: TRBV28
J gene: TRBJ2-3
CDR3 protein: CASSLVARGRDTQYF

V gene: TRBV7-2
J gene: TRBJ1-4
CDR3 protein: CASSLNPAGSNEKLFF

V gene: TRBV28
J gene: NA
CDR3 protein: CAGGEWGGTGLYEQYF

V gene: TRBV7-8
J gene: TRBJ2-7
CDR3 protein: CASSLEQGQGTEQYF

V gene: TRBV14
J gene: TRBJ1-1
CDR3 protein: CASSRMQGRTEAFF

V gene: TRBV5-1
J gene: TRBJ2-3
CDR3 protein: CASSLITGGSTDTQYF

V gene: TRBV14
J gene: TRBJ2-3
CDR3 protein: CASSLSRGQGTTQYF